This entry concerns a single TCR beta chain. No antigen is known for it. The V gene's germline CDR1 is GTSNPN and CDR2 SVGIG (reference sequence). The V end was cut by 0 bases, the J end by 0 bases, with 9 bases between. The CDR3 consists of 15 residues. These data are taken from a study of cytomegalovirus exposure and HLA in healthy donors. Study observations and caveats: Sequencing had likely introduced a cluster of highly shared sequence variants as an artifact. TCR sequences were mostly rare, though some public TCRs occurred in many donors. For most TCR beta V segments, an earlier analysis put the productive rate at about 87% or about 30% of the time.

The PCR ran on 60 Vbeta and 13 Jbeta primers. TCRdb keeps only in-frame clones here, not all; method: immunoSEQ multiplex PCR. The data show approximately 220,000 clones, around 79% seen once. This TCR came from a girl aged 2 to 10 in good health and CMV-seronegative. This chain links TRBV30 with TRBJ2-4; possibly TRBD1 for D (5 bases). Sequencing was performed on PBMCs. This CDR3 is CAWSVGPLAKNIQYF. In nucleotides, the CDR3 is TGTGCCTGGAGTGTGGGGCCTCTAGCCAAAAACATTCAGTACTTC.